This T cell receptor beta chain was retrieved from a study of blood T cell repertoires in COVID-19. The table came from immunoSEQ multiplex PCR; TCRdb's copy has only in-frame clones and leaves some out. The sample includes about 87,000 clones, roughly 88% of them seen just once. Input material: peripheral blood. This receptor was taken from a woman older than 75 with COVID-19, enrolled during active disease.

The CDR3 coding sequence is TGCAGCGTTGAAGGAGAGCGGGATCGCTACGAGCAGTACTTC. As protein: CSVEGERDRYEQYF. This sequence joins TRBV29-1 and TRBJ2-7; 7 positions match TRBD2. Germline values: CDR1 SQVTM, CDR2 ANQGSEA. This CDR3 is built from 14 residues. With V trimmed by 1 base and J by 3 bases, 6 bases remained unmatched.